The TCR beta chain described here comes from a study of blood T cells in healthy people across ages. On the study more broadly: About one barcoded beta molecule per two T cells was captured by template switching. Study-level results: Estimates of diversity drawn from one million T cells were considered underestimates.

Primers used in a second PCR of roughly 6 to 12 cycles were a sample-barcoded 5' primer and a J-beta primer mix. Researchers report that each sample yielded at least 3 million CDR3-containing paired-end reads. TCRdb re-called the 5' RACE reads through MiXCR, storing one row per CDR3 protein. Here the sample spans nearly 800,000 distinct CDR3 sequences, 45% to 70% being singletons. Germline CDR1 SGDLS, CDR2 YYNGEE. Trimming removed 8 bases from V and 3 bases from J; junction bases left unmatched: 13. The CDR3 runs 15 residues. Per sample, extraction of total RNA gave at least 6 micrograms in every case. This clonotype has at least ten counts. Antigen specificity is unknown.

Sequences were obtained from blood. This sequence originates from a man aged 40-49 years in good health. The chain couples TRBV9 to TRBJ2-7, with 8 bases aligning to TRBD2. CDR3 nucleotides: TGTGCCAGTTCAATTAGCGGGACGGGGGTCTACGAGCAGTACTTC. Its protein product is CASSISGTGVYEQYF.